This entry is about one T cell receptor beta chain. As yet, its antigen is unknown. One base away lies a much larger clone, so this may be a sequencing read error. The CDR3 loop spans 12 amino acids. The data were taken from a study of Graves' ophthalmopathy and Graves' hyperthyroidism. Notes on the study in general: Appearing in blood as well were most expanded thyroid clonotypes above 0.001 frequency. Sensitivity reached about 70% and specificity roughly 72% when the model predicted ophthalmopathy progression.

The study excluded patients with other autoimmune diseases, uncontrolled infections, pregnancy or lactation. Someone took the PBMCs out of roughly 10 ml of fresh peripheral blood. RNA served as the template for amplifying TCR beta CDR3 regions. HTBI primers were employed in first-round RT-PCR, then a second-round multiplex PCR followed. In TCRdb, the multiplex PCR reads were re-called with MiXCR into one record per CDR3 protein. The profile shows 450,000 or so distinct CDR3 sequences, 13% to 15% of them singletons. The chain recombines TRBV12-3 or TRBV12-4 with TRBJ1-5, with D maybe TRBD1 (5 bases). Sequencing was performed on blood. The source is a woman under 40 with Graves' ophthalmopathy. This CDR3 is CACSSPGVAQHF. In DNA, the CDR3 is TGTGCCTGCAGTTCCCCGGGGGTCGCGCAGCATTTT.